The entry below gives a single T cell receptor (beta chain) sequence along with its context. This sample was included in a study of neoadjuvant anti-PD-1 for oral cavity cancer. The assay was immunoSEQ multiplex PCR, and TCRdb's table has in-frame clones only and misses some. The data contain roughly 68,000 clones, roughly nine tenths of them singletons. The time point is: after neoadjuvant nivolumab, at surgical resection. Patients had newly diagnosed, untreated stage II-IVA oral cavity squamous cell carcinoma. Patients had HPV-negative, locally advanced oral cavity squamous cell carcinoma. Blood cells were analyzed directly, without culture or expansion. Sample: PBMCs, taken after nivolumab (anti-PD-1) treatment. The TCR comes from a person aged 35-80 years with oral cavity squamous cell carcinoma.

CDR3 sequence (DNA): TGTGCCAGTAGGCCGCTAGCGGTATATAGCACAGATACGCAGTATTTT. Translated, it gives CASRPLAVYSTDTQYF. The V and J genes are TRBV19 and TRBJ2-3; 7 positions match TRBD2. Trimming took 6 bases from V and 0 from J; bases not matched to a gene: 9. The CDR3 spans 16 residues. CDR1 and CDR2 from the germline V gene are LNHDA and SQIVND (reference sequence).